The sequence of this T cell receptor (beta chain) was determined in a study of blood T cell repertoires in COVID-19. This clone showed up just a few times. Enrollment of patients from Seattle took place during active infection, with longitudinal follow-up. Looked up from germline, CDR1 is LNHDA and CDR2 is SQIVND (reference sequence). V was shortened by 4 bases and J by 10 bases, with 14 bases between the two germline ends. This CDR3 comprises 14 residues. The table came from immunoSEQ multiplex PCR; TCRdb's copy has only in-frame clones and leaves some out. Of about 500,000 clones listed, 89% are singletons.

This rearrangement joins TRBV19 to TRBJ1-6, with D possibly TRBD1 on 5 matching bases. Sequenced material: peripheral blood. This TCR derives from a man aged 18 to 29 with COVID-19, enrolled during active disease. The CDR3 reads CASSTTGGNSPLHF. CDR3 sequence (DNA): TGTGCCAGTAGTACTACAGGCGGGAACTCACCCCTCCACTTT. Complete variable domain (other parts from reference TRBV19 and TRBJ1-6): DGGITQSPKYLFRKEGQNVTLSCEQNLNHDAMYWYRQDPGQGLRLIYYSQIVNDFQKGDIAEGYSVSREKKESFPLTVTSAQKNPTAFYLCASSTTGGNSPLHFGNGTRLTVT.